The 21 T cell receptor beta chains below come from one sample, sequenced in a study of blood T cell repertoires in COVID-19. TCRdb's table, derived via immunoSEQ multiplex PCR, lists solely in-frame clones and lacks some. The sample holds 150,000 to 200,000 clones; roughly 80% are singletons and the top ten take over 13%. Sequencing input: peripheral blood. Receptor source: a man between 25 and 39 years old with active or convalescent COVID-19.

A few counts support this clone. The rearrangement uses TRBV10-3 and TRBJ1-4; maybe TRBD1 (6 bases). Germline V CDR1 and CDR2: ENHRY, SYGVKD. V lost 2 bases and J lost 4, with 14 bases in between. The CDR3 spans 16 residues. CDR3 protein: CAISEGTGNNNEKLFF. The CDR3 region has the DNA TGTGCCATCAGTGAGGGCACAGGGAATAATAATGAAAAACTGTTTTTT.

The CDR3 region is CSASTSNTGELFF. For the CDR3, the DNA is TGCAGCGCCTCTACGTCGAACACCGGGGAGCTGTTTTTT. V gene TRBV29-1 combines with J gene TRBJ2-2; D is unresolved. The CDR3 has 13 amino acids. From germline, CDR1 is SQVTM and CDR2 ANQGSEA. V was pared by 7 bases and J by 0 bases, with 9 bases between.

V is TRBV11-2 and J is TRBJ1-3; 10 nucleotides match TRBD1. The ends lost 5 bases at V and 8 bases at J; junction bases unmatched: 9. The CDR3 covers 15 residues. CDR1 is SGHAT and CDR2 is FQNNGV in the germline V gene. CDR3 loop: CASSPGRDRGYTIYF. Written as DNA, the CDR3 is TGTGCCAGCAGCCCCGGCCGGGACAGGGGATACACCATATATTTT.

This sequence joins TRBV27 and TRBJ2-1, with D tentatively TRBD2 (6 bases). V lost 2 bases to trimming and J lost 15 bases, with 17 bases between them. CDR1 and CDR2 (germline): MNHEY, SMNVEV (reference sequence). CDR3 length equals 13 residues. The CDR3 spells CASSLSLRGRGFF. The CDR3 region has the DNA TGTGCCAGCAGTTTAAGTTTGCGGGGCCGCGGGTTCTTC.

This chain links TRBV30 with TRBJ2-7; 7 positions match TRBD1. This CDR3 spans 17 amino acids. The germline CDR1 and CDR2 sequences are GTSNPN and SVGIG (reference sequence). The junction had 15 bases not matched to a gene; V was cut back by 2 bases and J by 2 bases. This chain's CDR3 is CAWSRDSPKPQPYEQYV. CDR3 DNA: TGTGCCTGGAGTAGGGACAGCCCTAAGCCGCAGCCCTACGAGCAGTACGTC.

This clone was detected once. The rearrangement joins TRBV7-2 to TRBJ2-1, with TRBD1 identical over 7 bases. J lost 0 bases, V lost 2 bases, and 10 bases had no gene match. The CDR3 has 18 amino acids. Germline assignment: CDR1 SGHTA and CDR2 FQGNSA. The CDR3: CASSLSYRGLSSYNEQFF. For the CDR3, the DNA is TGTGCCAGCAGCTTATCCTACAGGGGCCTGAGCTCCTACAATGAGCAGTTCTTC.

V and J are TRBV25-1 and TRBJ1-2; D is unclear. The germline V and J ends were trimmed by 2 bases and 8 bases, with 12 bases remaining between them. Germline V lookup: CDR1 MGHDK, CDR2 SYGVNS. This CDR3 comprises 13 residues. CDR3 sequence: CASSEGVAGGYTF. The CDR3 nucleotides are TGTGCCAGCAGTGAAGGGGTCGCGGGGGGCTACACCTTC.

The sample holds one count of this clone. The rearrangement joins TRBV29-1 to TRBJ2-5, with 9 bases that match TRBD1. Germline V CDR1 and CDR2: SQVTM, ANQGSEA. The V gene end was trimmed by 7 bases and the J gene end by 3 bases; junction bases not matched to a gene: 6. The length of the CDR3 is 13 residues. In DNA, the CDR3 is TGCAGCGCCCGACAGGGGGGGGAAGAGACCCAGTACTTC. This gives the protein CSARQGGEETQYF.

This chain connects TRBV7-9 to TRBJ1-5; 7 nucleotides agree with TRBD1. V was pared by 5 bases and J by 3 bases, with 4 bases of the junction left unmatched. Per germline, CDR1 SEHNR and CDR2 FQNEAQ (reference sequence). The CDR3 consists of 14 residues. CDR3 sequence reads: CASSPQGFNQPQHF. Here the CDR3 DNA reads TGTGCCAGCAGCCCACAGGGGTTCAATCAGCCCCAGCATTTT. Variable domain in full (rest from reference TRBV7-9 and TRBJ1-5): DTGVSQNPRHKITKRGQNVTFRCDPISEHNRLYWYRQTLGQGPEFLTYFQNEAQLEKSRLLSDRFSAERPKGSFSTLEIQRTEQGDSAMYLCASSPQGFNQPQHFGDGTRLSIL.

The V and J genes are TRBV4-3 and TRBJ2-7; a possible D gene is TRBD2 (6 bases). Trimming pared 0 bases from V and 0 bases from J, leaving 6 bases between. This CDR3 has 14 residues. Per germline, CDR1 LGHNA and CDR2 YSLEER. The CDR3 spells CASSQEEGSYEQYF. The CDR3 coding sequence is TGCGCCAGCAGCCAAGAGGAGGGCTCCTACGAGCAGTACTTC.

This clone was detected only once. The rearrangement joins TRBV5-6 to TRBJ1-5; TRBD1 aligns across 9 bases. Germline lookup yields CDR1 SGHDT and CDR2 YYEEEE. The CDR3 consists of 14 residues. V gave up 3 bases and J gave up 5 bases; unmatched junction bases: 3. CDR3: CASSSTGGYQPQHF. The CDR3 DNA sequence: TGTGCCAGCAGCTCCACAGGGGGCTATCAGCCCCAGCATTTT.

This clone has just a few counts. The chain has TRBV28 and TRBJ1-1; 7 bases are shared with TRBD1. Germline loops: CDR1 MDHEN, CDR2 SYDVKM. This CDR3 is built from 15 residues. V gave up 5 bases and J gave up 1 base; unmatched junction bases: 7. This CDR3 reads CASSTPGGGNTEAFF. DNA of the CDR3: TGTGCCAGCAGTACCCCAGGGGGAGGGAACACTGAAGCTTTCTTT.

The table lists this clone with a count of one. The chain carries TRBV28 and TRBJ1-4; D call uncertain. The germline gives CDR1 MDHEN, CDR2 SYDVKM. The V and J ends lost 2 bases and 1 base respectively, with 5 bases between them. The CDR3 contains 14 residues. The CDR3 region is CASSLGVTNEKLFF. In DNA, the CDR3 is TGTGCCAGCAGTTTAGGAGTAACTAATGAAAAACTGTTTTTT.

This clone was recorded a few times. CDR3 DNA sequence: TGTGCCAGCTCACCCCCGAGCTCCTACGAGCAGTACGTC. Translated: CASSPPSSYEQYV. The V gene is TRBV18, the J gene TRBJ2-7, with no clear D. The V end was cut by 3 bases, the J end by 0 bases, with 6 bases between. CDR3 length equals 13 residues. The germline V gene has CDR1 KGHSH and CDR2 LQKENI.

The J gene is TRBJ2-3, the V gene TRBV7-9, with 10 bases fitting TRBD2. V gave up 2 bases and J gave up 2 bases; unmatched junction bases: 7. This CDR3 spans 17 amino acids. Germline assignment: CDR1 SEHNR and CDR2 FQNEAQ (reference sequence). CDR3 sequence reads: CASSLNALAGVTDTQYF. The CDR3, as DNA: TGTGCCAGCAGCTTAAATGCGCTAGCGGGGGTCACAGATACGCAGTATTTT.

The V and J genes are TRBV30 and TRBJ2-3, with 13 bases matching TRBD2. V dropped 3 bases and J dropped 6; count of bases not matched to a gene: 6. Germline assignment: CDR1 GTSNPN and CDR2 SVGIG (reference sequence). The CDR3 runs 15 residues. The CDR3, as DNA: TGTGCCTGGAGGTTACTAGCGGGAGGGCCGGATACGCAGTATTTT. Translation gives CAWRLLAGGPDTQYF.

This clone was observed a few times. The DNA of the CDR3 is TGTGCCAGCAGTTATCGCCACGGGGATCAGCCCCAGCATTTT. It specifies CASSYRHGDQPQHF. The chain couples TRBV27 to TRBJ1-5; unclear D gene. V gave up 4 bases and J gave up 5 bases, with 12 bases separating them. Germline V gives CDR1 MNHEY, CDR2 SMNVEV (reference sequence). The CDR3 totals 14 residues.

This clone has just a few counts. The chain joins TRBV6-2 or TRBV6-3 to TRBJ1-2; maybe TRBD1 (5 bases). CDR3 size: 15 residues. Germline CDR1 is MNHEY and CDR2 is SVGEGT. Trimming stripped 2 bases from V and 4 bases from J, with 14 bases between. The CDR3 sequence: CASSYPTGRGYGYTF. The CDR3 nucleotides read TGTGCCAGCAGTTACCCTACAGGCCGAGGCTATGGCTACACCTTC.

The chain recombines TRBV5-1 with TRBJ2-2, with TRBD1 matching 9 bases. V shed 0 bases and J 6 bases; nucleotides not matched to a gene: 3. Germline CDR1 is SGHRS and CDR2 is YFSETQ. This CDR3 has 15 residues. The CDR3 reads CASSLGRQGAGELFF. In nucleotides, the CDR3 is TGCGCCAGCAGCTTGGGAAGACAGGGGGCCGGGGAGCTGTTTTTT.

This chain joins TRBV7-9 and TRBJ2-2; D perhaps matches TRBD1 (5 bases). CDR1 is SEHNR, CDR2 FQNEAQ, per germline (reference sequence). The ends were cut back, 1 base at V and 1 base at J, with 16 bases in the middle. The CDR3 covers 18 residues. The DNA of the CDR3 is TGTGCCAGCAGCTTAGGGACATCCTTTGCTTGGAACACCGGGGAGCTGTTTTTT. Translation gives CASSLGTSFAWNTGELFF.

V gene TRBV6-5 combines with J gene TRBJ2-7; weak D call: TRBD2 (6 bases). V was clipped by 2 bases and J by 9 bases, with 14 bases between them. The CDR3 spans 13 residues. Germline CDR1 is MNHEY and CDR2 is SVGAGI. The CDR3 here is CASSYETRGGQYF. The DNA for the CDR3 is TGTGCCAGCAGTTACGAGACGAGGGGAGGGCAGTACTTC.